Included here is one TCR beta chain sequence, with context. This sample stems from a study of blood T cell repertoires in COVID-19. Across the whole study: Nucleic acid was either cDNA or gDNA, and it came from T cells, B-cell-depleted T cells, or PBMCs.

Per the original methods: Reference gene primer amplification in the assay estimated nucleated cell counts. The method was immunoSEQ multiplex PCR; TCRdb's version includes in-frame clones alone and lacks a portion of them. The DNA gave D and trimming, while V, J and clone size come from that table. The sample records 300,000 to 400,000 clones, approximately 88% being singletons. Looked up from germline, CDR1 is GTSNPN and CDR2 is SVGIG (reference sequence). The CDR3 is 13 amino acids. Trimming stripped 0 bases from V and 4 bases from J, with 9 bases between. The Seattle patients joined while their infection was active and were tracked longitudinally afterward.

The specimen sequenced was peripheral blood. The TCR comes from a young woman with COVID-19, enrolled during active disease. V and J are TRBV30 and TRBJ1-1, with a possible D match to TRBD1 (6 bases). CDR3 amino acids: CAWSVRGGTEAFF. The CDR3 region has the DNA TGTGCCTGGAGTGTGCGAGGGGGCACTGAAGCTTTCTTT.